A selection of T cell receptor beta chains follows, all from one sample in a study of blood T cell repertoires in COVID-19. TCRdb's table, derived via immunoSEQ multiplex PCR, lists solely in-frame clones and lacks some. The sample yields about 19,000 clones, 88% seen once. Sequences were obtained from peripheral blood. The receptors derive from a human donor in a cohort sampled during active COVID-19. The CDR3 runs from the conserved cysteine through the conserved F or W. A D gene is named only where the DNA matches it firmly. Some rows mark clone size as missing; the rest say once, few, many or name a class of expanded clone.

D	V	length	size	J	DNA	CDR3
-	TRBV2	12	-	TRBJ1-1	TGTGCCAGCACCAGACAGGTGACTGAAGCTTTCTTT	CASTRQVTEAFF
TRBD1	TRBV3-1/TRBV3-2	17	-	TRBJ2-3	TGTGCCAGCAGCCTCCACCAGGACAGGGGTCGCACAGATACGCAGTATTTT	CASSLHQDRGRTDTQYF
-	TRBV19	16	-	TRBJ1-5	TGTGCCAGTAGTATGTCAGTTCAGGTTAGCAATCAGCCCCAGCATTTT	CASSMSVQVSNQPQHF
-	TRBV19	14	-	TRBJ1-2	TGTGCCAGTTCCAAAGTGGGGCAGATCCATGGCTACACCTTC	CASSKVGQIHGYTF
TRBD1	TRBV18	15	-	TRBJ2-5	TGTGCCAGCTCACCTTTACAGGGGGCGTACGAGACCCAGTACTTC	CASSPLQGAYETQYF
TRBD1	TRBV28	12	-	TRBJ2-7	TGTGCCAGCGCCACAGGGGCCTACGAGCAGTACTTC	CASATGAYEQYF
TRBD1	TRBV15	15	-	TRBJ2-1	TGTGCCACCAGCAGAGAGACAGGGTTTGTGAATGAGCAGTTCTTC	CATSRETGFVNEQFF
-	TRBV6-2/TRBV6-3	16	-	TRBJ2-3	TGTGCCAGCAGTTACTCGACGGGAAAAAGCACAGATACGCAGTATTTT	CASSYSTGKSTDTQYF
TRBD2	TRBV28	14	-	TRBJ2-3	TGTGCCAGCAGTACAGGGACTAGCGGGAGGCCTCAATATTTT	CASSTGTSGRPQYF
-	TRBV12-2	12	once	TRBJ2-7	TGTGCAAGTCGCTCTAGCGGCTACGAGCAGTACTTC	CASRSSGYEQYF
-	TRBV20-1	11	once	TRBJ1-1	TGCAGTGCTAGTCGAGTCCCTGAAGCTTTCTTT	CSASRVPEAFF
-	TRBV19	16	-	TRBJ1-1	TGTGCCAGTACCCAACGGGGACAAGGGAGGGACACTGAAGCTTTCTTT	CASTQRGQGRDTEAFF
TRBD1	TRBV19	16	-	TRBJ2-2	TGTGCCAGTAGTCGGGACAGGCCATCGAACACCGGGGAGCTGTTTTTT	CASSRDRPSNTGELFF
TRBD1	TRBV28	15	-	TRBJ1-2	TGTGCCAGCAGTTTAGGACAGGACCCAAACTATGGCTACACCTTC	CASSLGQDPNYGYTF
-	TRBV5-4	16	-	TRBJ2-7	TGTGCCAGCAGCCTTGGCGGGGGCCATGGAGGCTACGAGCAGTACTTC	CASSLGGGHGGYEQYF
-	TRBV2	14	-	TRBJ2-2	TGTGCCAGCAGTGAACGGCAGGCCAACGGGGAGCTGTTTTTT	CASSERQANGELFF
TRBD1	TRBV28	13	-	TRBJ2-7	TGTGCCAGCAAGGGGACAGGGGACTACGAGCAGTACTTC	CASKGTGDYEQYF
-	TRBV9	15	-	TRBJ2-1	TGTGCCAGCAGCGTACGTCTAGAAGGCTACAATGAGCAGTTCTTC	CASSVRLEGYNEQFF
-	TRBV3-1/TRBV3-2	17	-	TRBJ1-2	TGTGCCAGCAGCCAAGGAAGGGGGAAAATAAATGTTGGTGGCTACACCTTC	CASSQGRGKINVGGYTF
TRBD2	TRBV10-3	14	once	TRBJ2-1	TGTGCCATCAGTGGCGGGAGATTCGGCGATGAGCAGTTCTTC	CAISGGRFGDEQFF
TRBD2	TRBV28	16	-	TRBJ2-2	TGTGCCAGCAGTTTACCCACGGGGGGGAACACCGGGGAGCTGTTTTTT	CASSLPTGGNTGELFF
TRBD1	TRBV10-3	18	-	TRBJ1-6	TGTGCCATCAGCAGTGTCGGAAAGGACAGGGTCTATAATTCACCCCTCCACTTT	CAISSVGKDRVYNSPLHF
-	TRBV3-1/TRBV3-2	16	-	TRBJ2-5	TGTGCCAGCAGCTTAGTTATTCCTTCTTTCTCTGAGACCCAGTACTTC	CASSLVIPSFSETQYF
TRBD1	TRBV9	14	-	TRBJ2-3	TGTGCCAGCAGCGCGGGACAGGGTCCAGATACGCAGTATTTT	CASSAGQGPDTQYF
TRBD2	TRBV5-4	18	-	TRBJ2-7	TGTGCCAGCAGCTCCCTTCCCCCCGGTTCTAGCGGCAACTACGAGCAGTACTTC	CASSSLPPGSSGNYEQYF
-	TRBV5-4	14	-	TRBJ1-2	TGTGCCAGCAGCTTGGAACGGGGGGACTATGGCTACACCTTC	CASSLERGDYGYTF
TRBD1	TRBV19	17	once	TRBJ1-3	TGTGCCAGTAGTATATACGCGGACAGGTATCCTGGAAACACCATATATTTT	CASSIYADRYPGNTIYF
TRBD2	TRBV9	16	-	TRBJ2-6	TGTGCCAGCAGCGCCAGTGGGGGGGCTGGGGCCAACGTCCTGACTTTC	CASSASGGAGANVLTF
TRBD2	TRBV6-4	15	-	TRBJ2-3	TGTGCCAGCACCCTTAGCGGGAGTAATACAGATACGCAGTATTTT	CASTLSGSNTDTQYF
TRBD1	TRBV28	14	-	TRBJ1-1	TGTGCTAGCAAGGACAGGGGGCTGAACACTGAAGCTTTCTTT	CASKDRGLNTEAFF
-	TRBV6-5	12	-	TRBJ1-2	TGTGCCAGCAGGGGGAGTAACTATGGCTACACCTTC	CASRGSNYGYTF
TRBD1	TRBV28	12	-	TRBJ1-1	TGTGCCAGCAGCCAGGGGGGAGGTAAAGCTTTCTTT	CASSQGGGKAFF
TRBD2	TRBV10-1	15	-	TRBJ2-2	TGCGCCAGCAGCCAGGGACTAGCGGGAGTCGGGGAGCTGTTTTTT	CASSQGLAGVGELFF
TRBD2	TRBV19	16	once	TRBJ2-5	TGTGCCAGTAGTATAGTATGGGCGGGAGGGACGGAGACCCAGTACTTC	CASSIVWAGGTETQYF
TRBD1	TRBV24-1	12	-	TRBJ2-5	TGTGCCACCGGACAGGGACAAGAGACCCAGTACTTC	CATGQGQETQYF
-	TRBV7-8	15	-	TRBJ2-3	TGTGCCAGCAGCCCCGACAGAAGCAGCACAGATACGCAGTATTTT	CASSPDRSSTDTQYF
-	TRBV28	13	-	TRBJ1-2	TGTGCCAGCACCCTAACCCTCGCGGGGGGCTACACCTTC	CASTLTLAGGYTF
-	TRBV2	16	-	TRBJ2-1	TGTGCCAGCAAAGGAGGGTGGGGCGGCTCCTACAATGAGCAGTTCTTC	CASKGGWGGSYNEQFF
TRBD2	TRBV28	14	-	TRBJ2-7	TGTGCCAGCAGCCCTGTTGCGGGGGTCTACGAGCAGTACTTC	CASSPVAGVYEQYF